The T cell receptor (beta chain) described here comes from a study of cytomegalovirus exposure and HLA in healthy donors. V lost 3 bases and J 4 bases, leaving 17 bases between the germline ends. The CDR3 length is 15 residues. Germline V gene data show CDR1 as SGHDT and CDR2 as YYEEEE. This clone showed up just a few times. The PCR was carried out with 60 Vbeta primers and 13 Jbeta primers. Here immunoSEQ multiplex PCR was the method, and the copy in TCRdb shows in-frame clones only, minus some. Of about 120,000 clones in the sample, 78% were seen once. J is TRBJ2-7 and V is TRBV5-6, with a weak D call TRBD2 (7 bases). Sequencing input: PBMCs. This clonotype was obtained from a woman aged 25 to 39 in good health and CMV-seropositive. The CDR3 loop reads CASSYERGGRYEQYF. The CDR3 nucleotides are TGTGCCAGCAGCTATGAAAGGGGGGGACGATACGAGCAGTACTTC.